The text below deals with one TCR beta chain. It lacks a known antigen. Base qualities are not recorded, but no much larger clone differs from it by a single base. Counted from cysteine to phenylalanine, this CDR3 has 18 amino acids. Kept here is only the CDR3 DNA, which spans 54 bases and is read in frame from base 1. The library was prepared using the immunoSEQ multiplex PCR assay. A mixture of 60 forward primers for TCR Vbeta segments and 13 reverse primers for TCR Jbeta segments was used in the multiplex PCR. The CDR3 region of rearranged TCR beta genes was amplified from genomic DNA by a multiplex PCR assay. On the Illumina HiSeq System, the amplified TCR beta libraries were sequenced as 87-base-pair reads. As for the original processing: A later analysis tallied roughly 78 million unique TCR beta chains across the roughly 610 repertoires, and around 9.9 million of those chains were shared by two or more donors. Raw reads were error-corrected and collapsed into unique sequences by a nearest-neighbor algorithm in which closely related sequences were merged to remove PCR and sequencing errors. V, D and J gene segments were assigned by aligning CDR3 sequences to IMGT reference sequences. For a sequence to be retained, a match of at least six nucleotides to both a V gene segment and a J gene segment was required. Rearrangements were called productive when the CDR3 lacked stop codons and stayed in frame with V and J; all others were non-productive. CDR3 was defined by IMGT convention, running from the second conserved V-encoded cysteine to the conserved J-encoded phenylalanine. In an earlier analysis of more than 550 of the donors, sequences lacking an unambiguous match to a single V gene segment were excluded. An earlier analysis of under 750 of the donors called V segments functional above 56.7% productive rearrangements and segregating when the between-donor standard deviation exceeded 5%. To diagnose cytomegalovirus status from the catalog of TCR beta chain sequences, a statistical classification framework was built. V and J gene assignment, in a later analysis, came from comparing TCR nucleotide sequences with IMGT/GENE-DB human TR gene sequences. In a later analysis, CDR3 sequences and most-parsimonious VDJ recombination scenarios were assigned using the TCRdist pipeline. In a later analysis, each TCR beta chain was defined by its CDR3 amino acid sequence together with its V-gene family, and reads lacking a unique V-gene family were excluded. As a way to deal with suspected cross-contamination and a sequencing artifact, a later analysis dropped roughly 600 nucleotide sequences that were highly shared and had low generation probability. A later analysis calculated a clonal expansion index for each public chain from normalized within-repertoire ranks of inferred template counts. A later analysis computed generation probabilities with a VDJ recombination model fitted to out-of-frame rearrangements, and checked the results against IGoR. A later analysis scored TCR-TCR, TCR-HLA and TCR-CMV co-occurrence with hypergeometric tests, applying a repertoire-size bias correction to TCR pairs. In a later analysis, false discovery rates were estimated by permuting HLA or CMV assignments 20 times. In a later analysis, co-occurring TCRs were grouped with DBSCAN, and TCRdist sequence similarity was added when clustering was performed within HLA-allele-positive subsets. For co-occurrence clustering, repertoires with fewer than 30,000 or more than 120,000 public chains were excluded, along with about five repertoires with anomalous nucleotide sharing. In TCRdb, the immuneACCESS table is reduced to in-frame sequences with V and J assigned. These tables do not hold every clone; where another copy was compared, an unresolved V gene accounts for under half, and the others remain unexplained. V and J calls and clone size come straight from that table; D and trimming were deduced from the DNA. The table for this sample lists fewer than 250,000 clones; roughly 80% of them were counted only once. In total, the top ten clones hold around 1.6% of the sample.

The data originate from a study of cytomegalovirus exposure and HLA in healthy donors (dated by TCRdb to the late 2010s). Context from the whole study: An earlier analysis of a few hundred of the donors reported roughly 300 Gb of sequence data and roughly 120 million unique TCR beta sequences obtained from about 200 million T cells. Class I and class II HLA loci were covered by the typing at four-digit resolution. Because of strong linkage in the cohort, four to six DR-DQ haplotypes were treated as single units for association and clustering. In the later analysis, no new phenotypic data were used to find candidate immune exposures; instead, reliance was placed on TCR beta sequences and their occurrence across donors. The genetic ancestry cluster associated with self-reported Caucasian donors included about four fifths of the 350 to 500 genotyped donors. On average, roughly 250,000 unique TCR beta nucleotide sequences were sequenced per donor among some 430 genotyped donors of the cohort, with roughly 18% of those sequences being non-productive. The number of donors typed differed by locus, with roughly 620-630 for A, B, C, DRB1 and DQB1, roughly 520 for DQA1, 600 to 610 for DPA1, and around 460 for DPB1. Every repertoire in the discovery cohort had been generated on one and the same sequencing platform. The study aimed to test whether signatures of past pathogen exposure could be identified by cataloging public T cell receptors. A later genetic analysis took genome-wide SNP genotypes for about 55% of the roughly 700 donors and used that subset as a discovery cohort. Donor age, sex, ethnicity and CMV serostatus were collected together with the repertoire data. A separate validation cohort of roughly 130 different subjects was used in addition to the 666-subject first cohort. The study combined high-throughput TCR immunosequencing, statistical association of individual TCRs with disease status, and machine learning to predict cytomegalovirus infection status. Roughly 300 gigabases of sequencing data and approximately 85 million unique TCR sequences were included in an early release covering roughly 700 HLA-typed donors. In an earlier analysis of roughly 580 of the donors, high-throughput TCR beta sequencing was used to judge whether each TCR beta V gene segment behaved as functional or pseudogenic. Using immunosequencing, the study profiled T cell repertoires from about 610 subjects and related those repertoires to cytomegalovirus serostatus. To study patterns of TCR occurrence, a later analysis re-analyzed previously published TCR beta repertoires from 550 to 800 donors and added high-resolution HLA genotyping. General findings and caveats noted by the study authors: The classifier was reported to diagnose cytomegalovirus status with high specificity and sensitivity in both the original cohort and the validation cohort. A later analysis found that TCR association rates varied across HLA loci, with DRB1 alleles showing the most associated TCRs and HLA-C alleles the fewest. A cluster of highly shared sequence variants was judged likely to represent a technical artifact of the sequencing pipeline. According to a later analysis, parvovirus B19, influenza, CMV and Epstein-Barr virus appeared linked to several top co-occurrence clusters. Correlated functional status among segregating V segments might reflect linkage disequilibrium, but an unknown experimental factor could not be ruled out. In an earlier analysis of approximately 590 of the donors, most TCR beta V segments appeared in productive rearrangements about 87% or about 30% of the time, broadly matching IMGT annotations. Only TCR beta chains were sequenced in this cohort, and the absence of alpha or paired-chain data limited detectable features. According to a later genetic analysis, donors in an Asian-associated ancestry cluster had fewer N-insertions in productive TCRs than the approximately 690-donor mean. Because the 87-base-pair reads could not distinguish some IMGT-functional V segments, including TRBV6-2 and TRBV6-3, those segments were excluded. Because HLA typing was missing for some donors at each locus, association tests included only the typed subset. Immune exposure information for the cohort was limited to CMV serostatus. The authors suggested that the approach could potentially be generalized to other disease states and immunological phenotypes. Strong co-occurrence of HLA alleles, especially DR and DQ, made assigning TCR associations to individual alleles difficult. A further reported finding was that TCR beta sequences accurately predicted the HLA-A and HLA-B alleles for most subjects in the first cohort. Because counts were too low, seventeen rarely observed V segments, including chromosome 9 orphons, were excluded from the earlier analysis of 500 to 700 of the donors. The presence/absence analyses assumed that sequencing depth was roughly uniform across donors, and that assumption may not be true. Compared with equally common non-associated chains, HLA-associated TCR beta chains in a later analysis were more clonally expanded and had lower generation probabilities. A few of the identified cytomegalovirus-associated TCR beta chains were confirmed in vitro to be specific for cytomegalovirus antigens. In a later genetic analysis, a missense DCLRE1C variant was associated with V-gene and J-gene trimming of TCR beta chains, and the association was replicated in an independent cohort. In a later analysis, most CMV-associated TCR beta chains were found to appear HLA-restricted, with HLA associations seemingly driven largely by CMV exposure. In a later analysis, around 15,000 TCR beta sequences were associated with specific HLA alleles at a false discovery rate of 0.05. The study gave a list of over 150 TCR beta chains associated with cytomegalovirus. Most TCR sequences were observed very rarely across donors, whereas some public TCRs were present in many individuals.

The cohort was made up of roughly 670 healthy bone marrow donors. At the time of sampling, all cohort members were nominally healthy, though unrecorded immune exposures were likely present. The donor was CMV seronegative and belonged to the group of 350 or so seronegative cohort members. Every donor gave a peripheral blood sample, and the peripheral blood mononuclear cells from that sample were used for TCR beta sequencing. The Qiagen DNeasy Blood Extraction Kit was used to extract genomic DNA from the blood cell samples. The TCR sequence derives from a woman aged 18-30 years in good health and CMV-seronegative. In this chain, TRBV1 is recombined with TRBJ1-3; the table's D gene call, TRBD1, was not cross checked with the DNA. TRBV1 counts as a pseudogene. The sequencing input was PBMCs. The CDR3 has the sequence CTSSQVRQGVSPGNTIYF. The sequence in DNA is TGCACCAGCAGCCAAGTTCGACAGGGCGTCTCCCCTGGAAACACCATATATTTT.